The source of this TCR beta chain is a study of CD8+CD57+ T cells in acquired aplastic anemia. Study-wide background: The sorted CD4+ and CD8+ cells yielded an average around 3 ug of DNA. The study, taken as a whole, reports: Found in both controls and patients were fewer than 35 CD8+ CDR3 sequences.

Selection for sequencing was limited to patients who had shown CD8+CD57+ cell expansion by flow cytometry. Every one of the patients had aplastic anemia (severe, acquired). At blood sampling, none of the patients had yet received therapy. Comments on this clonotype: Its antigen is unidentified.

TCR beta VDJ combinations and CDR3 sequences were profiled from genomic DNA. TCRdb re-analysed the reads in MiXCR, keeping a single row per CDR3 protein. The data contain approximately 130,000 distinct CDR3 sequences, almost 40% of them singletons. The V and J ends lost 6 bases and 4 bases respectively, with 12 bases between them. The CDR3 contains 13 residues. Germline CDR1 reads SGHTA; CDR2 reads FQGNSA. Input material: sorted CD4+, CD8+, or CD8+CD57+ T cells (not recorded which) from PBMCs. The chain is built from TRBV7-2 and TRBJ1-2; no definite D call. This TCR came from a human donor with aplastic anemia. CDR3 residues: CASRIAGAYGYTF. The DNA for the CDR3 is TGTGCCAGCAGAATAGCGGGAGCCTATGGCTACACCTTC.